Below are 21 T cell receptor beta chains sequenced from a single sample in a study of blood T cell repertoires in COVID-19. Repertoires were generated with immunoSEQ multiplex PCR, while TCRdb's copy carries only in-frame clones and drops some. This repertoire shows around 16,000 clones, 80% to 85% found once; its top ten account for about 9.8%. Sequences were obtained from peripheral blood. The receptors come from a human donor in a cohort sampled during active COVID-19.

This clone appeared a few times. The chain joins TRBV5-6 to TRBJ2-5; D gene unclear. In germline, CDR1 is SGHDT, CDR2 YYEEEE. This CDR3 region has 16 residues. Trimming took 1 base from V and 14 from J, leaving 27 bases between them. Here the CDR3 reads CASSLRRGSGLLTGYF. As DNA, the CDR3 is TGTGCCAGCAGCTTGCGGAGAGGAAGTGGTCTTTTAACTGGCTACTTC.

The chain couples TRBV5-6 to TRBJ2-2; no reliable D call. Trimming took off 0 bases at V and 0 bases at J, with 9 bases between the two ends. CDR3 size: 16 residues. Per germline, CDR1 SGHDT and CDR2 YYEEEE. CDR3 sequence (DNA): TGTGCCAGCAGCTTGGGGGCCTTGGCGAACACCGGGGAGCTGTTTTTT. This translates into CASSLGALANTGELFF.

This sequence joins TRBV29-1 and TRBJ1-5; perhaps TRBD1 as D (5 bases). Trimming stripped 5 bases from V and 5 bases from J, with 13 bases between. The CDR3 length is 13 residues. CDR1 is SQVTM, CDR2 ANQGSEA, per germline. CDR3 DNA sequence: TGCAGCGTTAGTGGGGGGGGAGATCAGCCCCAGCATTTT. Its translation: CSVSGGGDQPQHF.

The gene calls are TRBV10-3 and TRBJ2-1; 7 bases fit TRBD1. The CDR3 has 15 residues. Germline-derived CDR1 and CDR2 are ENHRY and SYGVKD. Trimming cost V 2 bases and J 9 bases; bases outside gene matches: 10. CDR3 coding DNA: TGTGCCATCAGTGAGAGCTGGACAGGACAAGGTGAGCAGTTCTTC. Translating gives CAISESWTGQGEQFF.

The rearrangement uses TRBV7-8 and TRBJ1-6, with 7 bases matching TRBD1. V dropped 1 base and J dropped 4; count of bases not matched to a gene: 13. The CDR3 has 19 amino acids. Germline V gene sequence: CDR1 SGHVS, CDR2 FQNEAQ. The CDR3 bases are TGTGCCAGCAGCTTAGGTTTGACAGGGTCCAGCGCATATAATTCACCCCTCCACTTT. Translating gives CASSLGLTGSSAYNSPLHF.

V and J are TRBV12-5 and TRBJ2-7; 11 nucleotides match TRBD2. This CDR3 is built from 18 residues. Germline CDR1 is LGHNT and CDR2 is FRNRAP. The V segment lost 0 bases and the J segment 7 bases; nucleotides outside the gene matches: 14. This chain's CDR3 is CASGLVSSGRATLREQYF. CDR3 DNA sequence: TGTGCTAGTGGTTTGGTAAGTAGCGGGAGGGCCACCCTTCGGGAGCAGTACTTC.

CDR3 in amino acids: CASSLQRGAKNIQYF. The CDR3 bases are TGTGCCAGCAGCTTACAGCGAGGAGCCAAAAACATTCAGTACTTC. The rearrangement links TRBV7-3 to TRBJ2-4; D unclear. Trimming pared 2 bases from V and 0 bases from J, leaving 8 bases between. CDR1 and CDR2 (germline): SGHTA, FQGTGA. The CDR3 is 15 amino acids.

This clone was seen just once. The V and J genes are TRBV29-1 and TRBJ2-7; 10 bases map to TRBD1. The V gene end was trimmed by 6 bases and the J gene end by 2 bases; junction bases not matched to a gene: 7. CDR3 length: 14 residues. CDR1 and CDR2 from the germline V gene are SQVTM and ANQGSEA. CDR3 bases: TGCAGCGTCTTGGTTGGGACAGGGGCCTACGAGCAGTACTTC. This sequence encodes CSVLVGTGAYEQYF.

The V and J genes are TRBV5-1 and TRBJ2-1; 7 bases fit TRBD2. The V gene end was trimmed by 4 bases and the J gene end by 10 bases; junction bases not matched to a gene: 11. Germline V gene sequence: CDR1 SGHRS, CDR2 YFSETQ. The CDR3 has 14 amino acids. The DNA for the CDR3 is TGCGCCAGCAGCCCTGGAGTATCCGGGGGGGAGCAGTTCTTC. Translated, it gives CASSPGVSGGEQFF.

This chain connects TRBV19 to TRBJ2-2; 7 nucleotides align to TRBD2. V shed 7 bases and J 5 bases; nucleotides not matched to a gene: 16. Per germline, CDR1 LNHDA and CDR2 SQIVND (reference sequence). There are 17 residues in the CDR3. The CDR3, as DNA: TGTGCCAGTACCGACCCCGCCATGGGGGAGGGGACCGGGGAGCTGTTTTTT. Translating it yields CASTDPAMGEGTGELFF.

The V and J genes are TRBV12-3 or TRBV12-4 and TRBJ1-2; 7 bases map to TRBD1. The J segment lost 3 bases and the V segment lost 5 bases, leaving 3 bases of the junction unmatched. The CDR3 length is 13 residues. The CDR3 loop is CASSLGQDYGYTF. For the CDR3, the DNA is TGTGCCAGCAGTCTCGGACAGGACTATGGCTACACCTTC.

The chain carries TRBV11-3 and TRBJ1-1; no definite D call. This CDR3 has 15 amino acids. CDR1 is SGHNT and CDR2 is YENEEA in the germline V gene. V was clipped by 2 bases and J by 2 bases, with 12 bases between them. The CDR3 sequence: CASSLRLNFNTEAFF. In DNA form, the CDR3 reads TGTGCCAGCAGCTTACGTTTAAATTTTAACACTGAAGCTTTCTTT.

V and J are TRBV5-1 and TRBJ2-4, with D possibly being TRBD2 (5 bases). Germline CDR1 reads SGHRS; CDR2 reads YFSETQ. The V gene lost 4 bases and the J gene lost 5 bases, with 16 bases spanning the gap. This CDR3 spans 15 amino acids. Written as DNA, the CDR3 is TGCGCCAGCAGCCCACACGGGAATGAGGAAAACATTCAGTACTTC. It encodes CASSPHGNEENIQYF.

The CDR3 protein is CASSPEWGPGDEQFF. The DNA of the CDR3 is TGTGCCAGCAGCCCTGAATGGGGCCCAGGGGATGAGCAGTTCTTC. The gene calls are TRBV7-9 and TRBJ2-1; a possible D gene is TRBD1 (6 bases). The V end was cut by 5 bases, the J end by 8 bases, with 19 bases between. Germline loops: CDR1 SEHNR, CDR2 FQNEAQ (reference sequence). This CDR3 has 15 residues.

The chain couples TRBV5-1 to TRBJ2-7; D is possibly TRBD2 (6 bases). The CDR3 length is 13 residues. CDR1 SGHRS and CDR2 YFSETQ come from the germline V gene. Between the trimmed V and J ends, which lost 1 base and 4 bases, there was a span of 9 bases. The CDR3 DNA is TGCGCCAGCAGCTTGATTAGCGGATACGAGCAGTACTTC. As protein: CASSLISGYEQYF.

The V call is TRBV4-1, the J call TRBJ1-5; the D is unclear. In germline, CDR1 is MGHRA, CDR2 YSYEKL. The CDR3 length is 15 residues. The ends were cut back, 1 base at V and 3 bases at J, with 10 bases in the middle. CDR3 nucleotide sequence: TGCGCCAGCAGCCAAGGGGAGGTTAACAATCAGCCCCAGCATTTT. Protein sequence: CASSQGEVNNQPQHF.

The CDR3 region is CATSRDRVADTYEQYF. As DNA, the CDR3 is TGTGCCACCAGCAGAGATAGAGTAGCGGATACCTACGAGCAGTACTTC. The rearrangement links TRBV15 to TRBJ2-7; TRBD2 might be the D (6 bases). CDR3 length equals 16 residues. In germline, CDR1 is LNHNV, CDR2 YYDKDF (reference sequence). Between the trimmed V and J ends, which lost 0 bases and 2 bases, there was a span of 14 bases.

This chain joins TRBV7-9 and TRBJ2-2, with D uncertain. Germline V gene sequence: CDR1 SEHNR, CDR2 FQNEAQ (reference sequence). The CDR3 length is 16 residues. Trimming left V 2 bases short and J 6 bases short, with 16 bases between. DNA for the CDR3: TGTGCCAGCAGCTTATCTAAGATTCTAAACGCCGGGGAGCTGTTTTTT. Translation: CASSLSKILNAGELFF. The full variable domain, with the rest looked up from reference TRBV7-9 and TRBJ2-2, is DTGVSQNPRHKITKRGQNVTFRCDPISEHNRLYWYRQTLGQGPEFLTYFQNEAQLEKSRLLSDRFSAERPKGSFSTLEIQRTEQGDSAMYLCASSLSKILNAGELFFGEGSRLTVL.

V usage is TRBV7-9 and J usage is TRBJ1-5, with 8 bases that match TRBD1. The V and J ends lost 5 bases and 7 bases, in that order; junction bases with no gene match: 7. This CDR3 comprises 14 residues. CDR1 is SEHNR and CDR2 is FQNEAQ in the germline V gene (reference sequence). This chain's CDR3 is CASSPGQGGQPQHF. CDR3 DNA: TGTGCCAGCAGCCCCGGACAGGGAGGACAGCCCCAGCATTTT.

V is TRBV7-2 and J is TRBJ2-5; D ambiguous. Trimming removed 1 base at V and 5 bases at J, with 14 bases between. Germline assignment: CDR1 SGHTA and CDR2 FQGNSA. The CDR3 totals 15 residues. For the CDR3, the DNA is TGTGCCAGCAGCTTAGATCCGCACAGCCCCGAGACCCAGTACTTC. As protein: CASSLDPHSPETQYF.

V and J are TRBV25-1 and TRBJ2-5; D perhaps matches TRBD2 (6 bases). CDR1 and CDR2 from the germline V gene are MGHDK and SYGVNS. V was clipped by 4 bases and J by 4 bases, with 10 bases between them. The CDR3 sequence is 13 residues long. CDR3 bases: TGTGCCAGCAGTGTCGGGGGTTTAGAGACCCAGTACTTC. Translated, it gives CASSVGGLETQYF.